Detailed here is one T cell receptor beta chain. This sample was included in a study of T cell changes during pregnancy in multiple sclerosis. Per germline, CDR1 LGHNT and CDR2 FRNRAP. The CDR3 has 11 residues. The V and J ends lost 6 bases and 3 bases respectively, with 6 bases between them. Using immunoSEQ multiplex PCR, the repertoire was profiled, and TCRdb retains in-frame clones only, with some absent. The table includes about 43,000 clones, roughly 88% detected once. J is TRBJ2-7 and V is TRBV12-5; D unclear. This specimen consisted of peripheral blood, obtained in the second trimester of pregnancy. This TCR was recovered from a female donor in good health, enrolled as a control in a pregnancy study. Here the CDR3 DNA reads TGTGCTAGTGGCCTTCTCTACGAGCAGTACTTC. Translation: CASGLLYEQYF.